This TCR beta chain derives from a study of CD8 T cells in ankylosing spondylitis. TCRdb re-analysed the 5' RACE reads in MiXCR, keeping a single row per CDR3 protein. The data show about 450,000 distinct CDR3 sequences, roughly a quarter seen once. Study observations and caveats: Characteristic, it appeared, of ankylosing spondylitis blood was a TCR beta motif of eight or nine highly homologous variants. Researchers reportedly found disease-linked clones significantly enriched in matched ankylosing spondylitis synovial fluid.

Germline V gene lookup returns CDR1 SGHRS and CDR2 YFSETQ. The CDR3 has 15 residues. The V end was cut by 2 bases, the J end by 4 bases, with 15 bases between. Remarks on this clonotype: Its specificity is not known.

The V and J genes are TRBV5-1 and TRBJ1-1; weak D call: TRBD1 (5 bases). What was sequenced was blood, either unsorted or a sorted T cell fraction (not recorded which). The receptor was derived from a male donor with ankylosing spondylitis. Here the CDR3 DNA reads TGCGCCAGCAGCTTCGGGACGGGGGGAAGCACTGAAGCTTTCTTT. It encodes CASSFGTGGSTEAFF.